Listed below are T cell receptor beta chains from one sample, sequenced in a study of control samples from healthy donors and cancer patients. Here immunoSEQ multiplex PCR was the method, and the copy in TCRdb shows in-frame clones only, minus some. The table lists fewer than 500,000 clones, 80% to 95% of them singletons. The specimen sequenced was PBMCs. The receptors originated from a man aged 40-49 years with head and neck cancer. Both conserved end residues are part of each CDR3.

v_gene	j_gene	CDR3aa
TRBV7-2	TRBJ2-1	CASSLERATPGEQFF
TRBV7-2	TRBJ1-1	CASSLERAGEAFF
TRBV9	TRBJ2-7	CASSVGLVPINDEQYF
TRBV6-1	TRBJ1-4	CASSEDGSLNEKLFF
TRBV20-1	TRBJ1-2	CSAPPPYTF
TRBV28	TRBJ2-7	CASSPPQGAIAEQYF
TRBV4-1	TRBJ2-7	CASSPGRLGGFEQYF
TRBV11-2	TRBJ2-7	CASSLDWGKRYEQYF
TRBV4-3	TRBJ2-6	CASSRDREDVLTF
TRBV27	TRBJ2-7	CASSQRTSGGYEQYF
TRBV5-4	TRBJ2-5	CASSGPRETQYF
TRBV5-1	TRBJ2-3	CASSFPTTPDTQYF
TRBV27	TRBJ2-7	CASGTYEQYF
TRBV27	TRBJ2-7	CASSFTSGEQYF
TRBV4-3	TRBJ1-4	CASSQSATNEKLFF
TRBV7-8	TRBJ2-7	CASSLSVGRGRGEQYF
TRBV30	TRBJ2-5	CASTGGGWKETQYF
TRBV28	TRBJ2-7	CASSTGILYEQYF